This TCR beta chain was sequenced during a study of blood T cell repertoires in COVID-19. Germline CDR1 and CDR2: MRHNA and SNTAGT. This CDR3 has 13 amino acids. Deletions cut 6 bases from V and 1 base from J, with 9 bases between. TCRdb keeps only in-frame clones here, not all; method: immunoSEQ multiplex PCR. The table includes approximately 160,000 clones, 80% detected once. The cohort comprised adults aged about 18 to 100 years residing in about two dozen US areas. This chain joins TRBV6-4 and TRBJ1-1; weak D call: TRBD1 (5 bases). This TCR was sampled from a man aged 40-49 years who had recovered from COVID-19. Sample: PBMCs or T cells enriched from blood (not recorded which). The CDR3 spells CASRQDRNTEAFF. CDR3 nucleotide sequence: TGTGCCAGCAGGCAAGACAGGAACACTGAAGCTTTCTTT.